This T cell receptor (beta chain) emerged from a study of blood T cell repertoires in COVID-19. Study context: The United States, Italy and Spain supplied acute and convalescent COVID-19 samples.

Methods used by the authors: Quantification of nucleated cells was approximated via reference gene primer amplification. Libraries were prepared by immunoSEQ multiplex PCR; TCRdb keeps only in-frame clonotypes and omits some of them. The V and J calls and the clone size are those of that table, but D and trimming were determined from the DNA. The data contain about 170,000 clones, about 85% of them seen just once; the ten biggest clones take up under 30%. CDR3 size: 20 residues. Germline V gives CDR1 LNHNV, CDR2 YYDKDF (reference sequence). With V trimmed by 3 bases and J by 0 bases, 10 bases remained unmatched. This clone was observed once.

The rearrangement links TRBV15 to TRBJ2-1; TRBD2 matches at 14 bases. The sequenced sample consisted of peripheral blood. This clonotype was obtained from a man aged 55 to 70 with acute or convalescent COVID-19. This CDR3 reads CATSSEKGLAGDPSYNEQFF. CDR3 bases: TGTGCCACCAGCAGCGAAAAGGGACTAGCGGGAGATCCCTCCTACAATGAGCAGTTCTTC.